The 9 T cell receptor beta chains below come from one sample, sequenced in a study of PD-L1 blockade in urothelial cancer. Profiled with immunoSEQ multiplex PCR; TCRdb holds only in-frame clones, not every one. The sample yields about 91,000 clones, 85% to 95% seen once. The sequencing here drew on PBMCs, taken around atezolizumab (anti-PD-L1) treatment. Source of these receptors: a man between 60 and 75 years old with urothelial cancer.

The chain carries TRBV10-3 and TRBJ1-1, with 8 bases fitting TRBD1. The CDR3 has 13 amino acids. From germline, CDR1 is ENHRY and CDR2 SYGVKD. J lost 3 bases, V lost 8 bases, and 5 bases had no gene match. The CDR3 sequence is CAISQGQDTEAFF. The DNA for the CDR3 is TGTGCCATCTCTCAGGGACAGGACACTGAAGCTTTCTTT.

This chain uses TRBV6-5 with TRBJ1-2; TRBD1 matches 8 bases. This CDR3 has 15 residues. V lost 5 bases and J lost 6; bases outside the gene matches: 11. In germline, CDR1 is MNHEY, CDR2 SVGAGI. The CDR3 region is CASSHEPTGDDGYTF. Written as DNA, the CDR3 is TGTGCCAGCAGTCACGAACCGACAGGGGACGATGGCTACACCTTC.

The chain combines TRBV7-2 with TRBJ2-7; D possibly corresponds to TRBD2 (5 bases). This CDR3 region has 16 residues. Per germline, CDR1 SGHTA and CDR2 FQGNSA. V dropped 5 bases and J dropped 3 bases, with 20 bases sitting between them. For the CDR3, the DNA is TGTGCCAGCAGCCCAATAGGCCCAAGCGGTTTCTACGAGCAGTACTTC. This gives the protein CASSPIGPSGFYEQYF.

The rearrangement uses TRBV7-3 and TRBJ2-1, with 12 bases identical to TRBD2. Unmatched junction bases numbered 3, after V lost 1 base and J lost 8 bases. The germline gives CDR1 SGHTA, CDR2 FQGTGA. The CDR3 contains 15 residues. CDR3 residues: CASSLIPSGRDEQFF. The CDR3, as DNA: TGTGCCAGCAGCTTAATCCCTAGCGGGAGGGATGAGCAGTTCTTC.

This chain links TRBV4-2 with TRBJ1-4; tentatively, D is TRBD1 (6 bases). Germline CDR1 is LGHNA and CDR2 is YNFKEQ. This CDR3 has 14 amino acids. V gave up 3 bases and J gave up 5 bases, with 10 bases separating them. CDR3 coding DNA: TGTGCCAGCAGCCATGGGGGCTCGAATGAAAAACTGTTTTTT. This gives the protein CASSHGGSNEKLFF.

The chain recombines TRBV2 with TRBJ2-3; 16 bases agree with TRBD2. CDR1 is SNHLY and CDR2 is FYNNEI in the germline V gene. The V and J ends lost 6 bases and 4 bases, in that order; junction bases with no gene match: 4. The CDR3 covers 16 residues. CDR3 residues: CASRGLAGGVADTQYF. The CDR3, as DNA: TGTGCCAGCAGGGGACTAGCGGGAGGGGTCGCAGATACGCAGTATTTT.

The V and J genes are TRBV11-2 and TRBJ1-2; D perhaps matches TRBD1 (6 bases). V was shortened by 0 bases and J by 6 bases, with 8 bases between the two germline ends. This CDR3 region has 13 residues. Germline V gene sequence: CDR1 SGHAT, CDR2 FQNNGV. CDR3 DNA sequence: TGTGCCAGCAGCTTAGACGGGGGGCATGGCTACACCTTC. Translated, it gives CASSLDGGHGYTF.

J is TRBJ2-1 and V is TRBV7-2, with 11 bases lining up with TRBD2. Per the germline V gene, CDR1 is SGHTA and CDR2 is FQGNSA. V shed 5 bases and J 5 bases; nucleotides not matched to a gene: 5. The CDR3 is 15 amino acids. The CDR3 protein is CASSRGTSGDNEQFF. The DNA of the CDR3 is TGTGCCAGCAGCCGCGGGACTAGCGGTGACAATGAGCAGTTCTTC. The full variable domain, completed using reference TRBV7-2 and TRBJ2-1, is GAGVSQSPSNKVTEKGKDVELRCDPISGHTALYWYRQSLGQGLEFLIYFQGNSAPDKSGLPSDRFSAERTGGSVSTLTIQRTQQEDSAVYLCASSRGTSGDNEQFFGPGTRLTVL.

This clone was seen more than once but under ten times. The V gene is TRBV29-1, the J gene TRBJ1-1; unclear D gene. The CDR3 is 13 amino acids. The germline V gene has CDR1 SQVTM and CDR2 ANQGSEA. The V end lost 2 bases, the J end lost 3 bases, and 10 bases lay between the germline ends. The CDR3 sequence is CSVETPVDTEAFF. The CDR3 DNA is TGCAGCGTTGAAACGCCAGTGGACACTGAAGCTTTCTTT.